This T cell receptor (beta chain) was recorded in a study of memory B cells and T cells in multiple sclerosis. Points from the study as a whole: Compartments had unequal clone-set sizes, affecting shared clonotype counts.

Comments on this clone: Its antigen is undetermined.

V dropped 4 bases and J dropped 4 bases, with 11 bases sitting between them. This CDR3 has 14 amino acids. The V gene's germline CDR1 is MNHEY and CDR2 SMNVEV (reference sequence). The method was immunoSEQ multiplex PCR; TCRdb's version includes in-frame clones alone and lacks a portion of them. The sample comprises about 32,000 clones, around 88% of which are singletons, and less than 3.5% rests with the top ten. After stimulus-free culture, autoproliferating CFSE-dim and non-proliferating CFSE-high T cells were sequenced separately. Pooled replicate wells came from around 50 million CFSE-labeled PBMCs cultured less than nine days without stimulus. The PBMCs received about 0.45 uM CFSE and serum-free culture with no added stimuli.

This receptor was obtained from a human donor with multiple sclerosis. Sequencing was done on a sample of PBMCs from blood kept in culture. J is TRBJ1-5 and V is TRBV27, with D tentatively TRBD1 (5 bases). CDR3 sequence reads: CASSSLGVNQPQHF. CDR3 DNA: TGTGCCAGCAGTTCGCTAGGGGTGAATCAGCCCCAGCATTTT.